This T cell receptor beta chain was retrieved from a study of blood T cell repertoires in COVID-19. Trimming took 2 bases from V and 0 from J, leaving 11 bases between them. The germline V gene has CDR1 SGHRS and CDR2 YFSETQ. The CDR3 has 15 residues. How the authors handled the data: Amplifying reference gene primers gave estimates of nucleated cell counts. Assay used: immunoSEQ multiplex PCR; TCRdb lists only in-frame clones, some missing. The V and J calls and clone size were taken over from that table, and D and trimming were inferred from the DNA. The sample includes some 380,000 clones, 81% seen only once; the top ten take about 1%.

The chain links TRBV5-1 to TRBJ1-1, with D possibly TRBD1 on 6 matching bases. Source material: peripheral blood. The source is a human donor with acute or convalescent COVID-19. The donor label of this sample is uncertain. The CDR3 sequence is CASSFKQGMNTEAFF. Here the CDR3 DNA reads TGCGCCAGCAGCTTTAAACAGGGCATGAACACTGAAGCTTTCTTT. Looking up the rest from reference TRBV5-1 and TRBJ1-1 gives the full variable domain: KAGVTQTPRYLIKTRGQQVTLSCSPISGHRSVSWYQQTPGQGLQFLFEYFSETQRNKGNFPGRFSGRQFSNSRSEMNVSTLELGDSALYLCASSFKQGMNTEAFFGQGTRLTVV.